This is a list of T cell receptor beta chains from one sample in a study of blood T cell repertoires in COVID-19. Data came from immunoSEQ multiplex PCR; TCRdb stores just in-frame clones and leaves some out. The data contain about 130,000 clones, around 83% of them seen just once; the ten biggest clones take up around 3%. Sequencing was performed on peripheral blood. These TCRs come from a woman of 80 years or more with acute or convalescent COVID-19. Both conserved end residues are part of each CDR3. A D gene is named only where the DNA matches it firmly. Not every row has a clone size; where given, it reads once, few, many or a size class.

j_gene,v_gene,d_gene,abundance,CDR3aa,CDR3nt
TRBJ1-2,TRBV18,NA,NA,CASSPPQTGTFNYGYTF,TGTGCCAGCTCACCACCGCAGACAGGCACTTTTAACTATGGCTACACCTTC
TRBJ1-6,TRBV4-3,NA,NA,CASSQDRSYNSPLHF,TGCGCCAGCAGCCAGGACAGAAGTTATAATTCACCCCTCCACTTT
TRBJ1-1,TRBV18,NA,NA,CASSPGEGTVF,TGTGCCAGCTCACCCGGGGAGGGGACGGTTTTT
TRBJ2-1,TRBV5-3,TRBD2,NA,CARSTRTSGGTNEQFF,TGTGCCAGAAGCACGAGGACTAGCGGGGGGACCAATGAGCAGTTCTTC
TRBJ1-2,TRBV11-2,NA,once,CASSLKDPTVFGYTF,TGTGCCAGCAGCCTTAAGGACCCGACAGTTTTTGGCTACACCTTC
TRBJ2-3,TRBV18,NA,NA,CASSPMRLTVSTDTQYF,TGTGCCAGCTCACCGATGAGATTGACAGTTAGCACAGATACGCAGTATTTT
TRBJ1-6,TRBV6-5,NA,NA,CASSYSPGVDSPLHF,TGTGCCAGCAGTTACTCGCCAGGGGTGGATTCACCCCTCCACTTT
TRBJ1-2,TRBV5-1,TRBD1,NA,CASSLTGGSGVYGYTF,TGCGCCAGCAGCTTAACAGGGGGATCGGGGGTCTATGGCTACACCTTC
TRBJ1-4,TRBV13,TRBD1,few,CASHHQRTGGAEANEKLFF,TGTGCCAGCCACCACCAAAGGACAGGGGGCGCGGAAGCTAATGAAAAACTGTTTTTT
TRBJ2-2,TRBV5-6,NA,few,CASSLAVGRNTGELFF,TGTGCCAGCAGCTTGGCAGTGGGGCGGAACACCGGGGAGCTGTTTTTT
TRBJ1-1,TRBV18,TRBD1,once,CASSQTGGMEAFF,TGTGCCAGCTCACAGACAGGGGGCATGGAAGCTTTCTTT
TRBJ2-5,TRBV3-1/TRBV3-2,NA,NA,CASSQDVKEEGETQYF,TGTGCCAGCAGCCAAGATGTCAAGGAGGAGGGGGAGACCCAGTACTTC
TRBJ2-4,TRBV2,NA,NA,CASSPNGGKNIQYF,TGTGCCAGCAGCCCAAACGGGGGCAAAAACATTCAGTACTTC
TRBJ1-2,TRBV9,TRBD1,NA,CASSPLLVYRGQGYTF,TGTGCCAGCAGCCCACTCCTGGTATACAGGGGGCAAGGCTACACCTTC
TRBJ1-6,TRBV7-3,NA,NA,CASSLTVSNSPLHF,TGTGCCAGCAGCTTAACAGTAAGCAATTCACCCCTCCACTTT
TRBJ2-3,TRBV10-3,TRBD2,NA,CAVLPGPQRGTQYF,TGTGCCGTGCTACCGGGGCCTCAGCGGGGTACGCAGTATTTT
TRBJ2-3,TRBV2,TRBD2,NA,CASSRKRGGVNTQYF,TGTGCCAGCAGCCGAAAGCGGGGGGGTGTGAATACGCAGTATTTT
TRBJ2-7,TRBV5-1,TRBD1,NA,CASSEGWDRDEQYF,TGCGCCAGCAGTGAGGGGTGGGACAGGGACGAGCAGTACTTC
TRBJ1-1,TRBV7-2,NA,NA,CASSLLGQANTEAFF,TGTGCCAGCAGCTTACTGGGGCAGGCTAACACTGAAGCTTTCTTT
TRBJ1-3,TRBV5-5,TRBD1,NA,CASSLGTGIGNTIYF,TGTGCCAGCAGCTTAGGGACAGGGATTGGAAACACCATATATTTT
TRBJ2-1,TRBV7-3,TRBD2,NA,CASSSWTSEVNEQFF,TGTGCCAGCAGCTCTTGGACTAGCGAGGTCAATGAGCAGTTCTTC
TRBJ1-2,TRBV10-3,TRBD1,NA,CAITSGQGDHYGYTF,TGTGCCATCACCTCGGGACAGGGGGACCACTATGGCTACACCTTC
TRBJ1-6,TRBV13,NA,once,CASSAGASPLHF,TGTGCCAGCAGCGCGGGGGCTTCACCCCTCCACTTT
TRBJ1-6,TRBV18,TRBD1,once,CASSPQGAPAPLHF,TGTGCCAGCTCTCCTCAGGGGGCCCCGGCACCCCTCCACTTT
TRBJ1-5,TRBV7-2,NA,NA,CASSLVRAEHQPQHF,TGTGCCAGCAGCTTAGTGCGGGCAGAGCATCAGCCCCAGCATTTT
TRBJ1-2,TRBV5-4,NA,NA,CASSLATANYGYTF,TGTGCCAGCAGCTTGGCGACAGCGAACTATGGCTACACCTTC
TRBJ2-1,TRBV9,TRBD1,NA,CASSRDRATYNEQFF,TGTGCCAGTTCCCGGGACAGGGCCACCTACAATGAGCAGTTCTTC
TRBJ1-5,TRBV2,TRBD1,NA,CASRDTGGSFQPQHF,TGTGCCAGCAGGGATACAGGGGGGTCTTTTCAGCCCCAGCATTTT
TRBJ1-2,TRBV7-3,TRBD1,NA,CASSPDRGGGYTF,TGTGCCAGCAGCCCGGACAGGGGCGGCGGCTACACCTTC
TRBJ1-4,TRBV4-1,NA,NA,CASSQGQGLILKEKLFF,TGCGCCAGCAGCCAAGGGCAGGGCCTTATTTTAAAGGAAAAACTGTTTTTT
TRBJ2-2,TRBV6-5,NA,NA,CASRESANTGELFF,TGTGCCAGCAGAGAGAGCGCGAACACCGGGGAGCTGTTTTTT
TRBJ1-1,TRBV14,NA,NA,CASSLAENTEAFF,TGTGCCAGCAGCCTGGCGGAGAACACTGAAGCTTTCTTT
TRBJ2-7,TRBV29-1,NA,few,CSVVRDYGYEQYF,TGCAGCGTTGTTCGGGATTATGGCTACGAGCAGTACTTC
TRBJ1-4,TRBV29-1,TRBD1,NA,CSARWQGAANEKLFF,TGCAGCGCGCGGTGGCAGGGGGCTGCTAATGAAAAACTGTTTTTT
TRBJ2-3,TRBV5-1,TRBD1,NA,CASSWTGDASTDTQYF,TGCGCCAGCAGCTGGACAGGGGACGCTAGCACAGATACGCAGTATTTT
TRBJ1-1,TRBV12-3/TRBV12-4,NA,few,CASRPAPGTEAFF,TGTGCCAGCAGACCGGCCCCGGGGACTGAAGCTTTCTTT
TRBJ2-2,TRBV9,NA,NA,CASSVVAGNTGELFF,TGTGCCAGCAGCGTAGTGGCAGGGAACACCGGGGAGCTGTTTTTT
TRBJ2-3,TRBV7-3,NA,NA,CASSSQANTQYF,TGTGCCAGCAGTTCCCAGGCCAATACGCAGTATTTT
TRBJ2-7,TRBV7-3,TRBD2,NA,CASSLGASGGPYEQYF,TGTGCCAGCAGCTTAGGTGCTAGCGGGGGGCCCTACGAGCAGTACTTC
TRBJ2-5,TRBV3-1/TRBV3-2,NA,NA,CASSQEGRVRTQYF,TGTGCCAGCAGCCAAGAGGGCAGGGTGCGAACCCAGTACTTC
TRBJ2-5,TRBV19,TRBD2,NA,CATASTPGLAGAKETQYF,TGTGCCACCGCGTCTACCCCCGGACTAGCGGGGGCCAAAGAGACCCAGTACTTC